This entry lists 8 T cell receptor beta chains sequenced from one sample in a study of regulatory T cells in long-lasting Graves disease. Arm-PCR of CDR3 regions and iRepertoire HTBI primers were the basis on which TCR beta libraries were built. MiXCR, applied by TCRdb to the multiplex PCR reads, yields one record per CDR3 protein. The sample has 400,000 to 450,000 distinct CDR3 sequences; more than 13% are singletons. The time point was: newly diagnosed GD, antithyroid drugs for less than 3 months. PBMC-extracted RNA yielded the TCR library. These same records also appear under a second study, on T cells in Graves' hyperthyroidism and ophthalmopathy.

Material: peripheral blood mononuclear cells (PBMCs), obtained at new diagnosis, from a patient treated with antithyroid drugs. These receptors were collected from a woman aged 25 to 39 with Graves disease.

This clonotype showed up many times. This chain joins TRBV20-1 and TRBJ2-7, with 9 bases fitting TRBD1. The CDR3 spans 13 residues. After removal of 6 bases from V and 6 bases from J, the junction contained 9 bases not matched to a gene. Per germline, CDR1 DFQATT and CDR2 SNEGSKA (reference sequence). The CDR3 sequence: CSAGTGRAFEQYF. The CDR3 DNA follows: TGCAGTGCCGGGACAGGGCGGGCGTTCGAGCAGTACTTC.

This clonotype has at least ten counts. This chain connects TRBV20-1 to TRBJ1-4; D remains ambiguous. The CDR3 consists of 11 residues. In germline, CDR1 is DFQATT, CDR2 SNEGSKA (reference sequence). V shed 4 bases and J shed 8 bases, with 8 bases lying between them. The CDR3 reads CSAMGLEKLFF. CDR3 nucleotide sequence: TGCAGTGCTATGGGGTTGGAAAAACTGTTTTTT.

The sample holds many counts of this clonotype. The CDR3 DNA reads as TGTGCCAGCAGCCACCAGACCCCTGGTCCCTACGAGCAGTACTTC. Residues: CASSHQTPGPYEQYF. V gene TRBV11-2 combines with J gene TRBJ2-7; D is uncertain. V was cut by 5 bases and J by 2 bases, with 16 bases left in between. The CDR3 runs 15 residues. Germline V gene lookup returns CDR1 SGHAT and CDR2 FQNNGV.

This clonotype was counted ten times or more. The V call is TRBV2, the J call TRBJ2-7; D could derive from TRBD1 or TRBD2 (5 bases each). The V end lost 10 bases, the J end lost 7 bases, and 17 bases lay between the germline ends. This CDR3 is built from 12 residues. Germline V lookup: CDR1 SNHLY, CDR2 FYNNEI. The CDR3 coding sequence is TGTGCCACCCACTGGGGACCTGATGAGCAGTACTTC. Amino acid sequence: CATHWGPDEQYF.

The gene calls are TRBV9 and TRBJ1-1; maybe TRBD1 (6 bases). Germline lookup yields CDR1 SGDLS and CDR2 YYNGEE. The CDR3 consists of 14 residues. Between the trimmed V and J ends, which lost 1 base and 3 bases, there was a span of 10 bases. CDR3 nucleotide sequence: TGTGCCAGCAGCGTAAGGACAGACCACACTGAAGCTTTCTTT. It specifies CASSVRTDHTEAFF.

This clonotype was recorded a few times. The chain links TRBV28 to TRBJ2-2, with D perhaps matching TRBD1 or TRBD2 (5 bases each). This CDR3 is built from 12 residues. V was shortened by 8 bases and J by 10 bases, with 14 bases between the two germline ends. Germline CDR1 MDHEN, CDR2 SYDVKM. CDR3 region: CASGLSGAELFF. CDR3 nucleotide sequence: TGTGCCAGCGGGTTGTCCGGGGCGGAGCTGTTTTTT. Complete variable domain (other parts from reference TRBV28 and TRBJ2-2): DVKVTQSSRYLVKRTGEKVFLECVQDMDHENMFWYRQDPGLGLRLIYFSYDVKMKEKGDIPEGYSVSREKKERFSLILESASTNQTSMYLCASGLSGAELFFGEGSRLTVL.

As regards this clonotype: Possible read error: a much larger clone is one base away. V gene TRBV29-1 combines with J gene TRBJ2-5; TRBD1 matches at 9 bases. CDR3 length: 17 amino acids. Germline-derived CDR1 and CDR2 are SQVTM and ANQGSEA. With V trimmed by 6 bases and J by 1 base, 15 bases remained unmatched. The CDR3 is CSVQNFLGQGAQETQYF. CDR3 nucleotides: TGCAGCGTCCAAAACTTTTTGGGACAGGGTGCCCAAGAGACCCAGTACTTC.

The chain combines TRBV7-3 with TRBJ2-1; D perhaps matches TRBD1 (5 bases). The V gene's germline CDR1 is SGHTA and CDR2 FQGTGA. CDR3 length: 15 amino acids. Trimming removed 4 bases from V and 2 bases from J, with 12 bases in between. CDR3 in DNA: TGTGCCAGCAGCTACTACGACAGACCCTACAATGAGCAGTTCTTC. This encodes CASSYYDRPYNEQFF.